Listed below are T cell receptor beta chains from one sample, sequenced in a study of beta chain features in type 1 diabetes. Assay: immunoSEQ multiplex PCR; the TCRdb copy retains only in-frame clones and omits some. The sample shows 680,000 or so clones, 15% to 19% of them seen only once. Sequenced: naive CD4+ T cells from blood. The source is a man aged 18-30 years in good health. Each CDR3 is given without its conserved first and last residue.

V gene	J gene	CDR3 protein
TRBV4-1	TRBJ2-3	ASSQEALKTPDTQY
TRBV7-7	TRBJ1-5	ASSPLRQGDSNQPQH
TRBV29-1	TRBJ2-1	SVLVAGANEQF
TRBV6-5	TRBJ2-7	ASSYSTDPNWEQY
TRBV10-3	TRBJ1-2	AIREGIYGYT
TRBV6-5	TRBJ1-2	ASSYATAGYGYT
TRBV9	TRBJ1-1	ASSALGGTEAF
TRBV30	TRBJ1-2	AWRSPGQGANYGYT
TRBV5-5	TRBJ2-1	ASSLDSGSYNEQF
TRBV28	TRBJ2-7	ASSIVRGIVYEQY
TRBV7-9	TRBJ2-1	ASSLGGGLSYNEQF
TRBV7-3	TRBJ2-7	ASSKDTGSYEQY
TRBV9	TRBJ2-5	ASSLGTLGETQY
TRBV28	TRBJ1-1	ASSLTPDRRNTEAF
TRBV28	TRBJ1-2	ASRRTGNYGYT
TRBV18	TRBJ2-5	ASSPNAETQY
TRBV4-1	TRBJ1-5	ASSQRTGTQPQH
TRBV5-1	TRBJ2-7	ASSLSGLTYEQY
TRBV29-1	TRBJ2-3	SHDYWAGSTDTQY
TRBV10-3	TRBJ2-1	AISGIRNNEQF
TRBV6-5	TRBJ2-7	ASSRQGGSSYEQY
TRBV28	TRBJ1-1	ASSFSSEAF
TRBV6-1	TRBJ1-2	AMHNFYGYT
TRBV7-9	TRBJ2-7	ASSRGWLRDTHYEQY
TRBV28	TRBJ1-4	ASSLTGNEKLF
TRBV5-1	TRBJ2-1	ASRDSSYNEQF
TRBV11-2	TRBJ1-1	ASSMYRDNTEAF
TRBV18	TRBJ1-5	ASSTGTLNQPQH
TRBV7-3	TRBJ2-1	ASSYTSGWNEQF
TRBV7-2	TRBJ1-2	ASSLTTSGLVGGYT
TRBV6-1	TRBJ1-2	ASSQEQGSWGYT
TRBV7-3	TRBJ1-1	ASSYGQVGTEAF
TRBV28	TRBJ1-2	ASSGRVYGYT
TRBV6-1	TRBJ2-7	ASNGAGFEQY
TRBV9	TRBJ2-7	ASSVSPGTYEQY
TRBV29-1	TRBJ2-3	SVGTGVPDTQY
TRBV5-1	TRBJ2-5	ASSLTGARTETQY
TRBV20-1	TRBJ2-7	SAARTSEQY
TRBV13	TRBJ1-2	ASSRISGGNYGYT
TRBV28	TRBJ2-3	ASSSAGTDTQY
TRBV4-2	TRBJ1-6	ASSQDRGNPPLH
TRBV6-1	TRBJ2-5	ASSFRRGGEETQY
TRBV14	TRBJ2-2	ASSQFRGALNTGELF
TRBV6-5	TRBJ2-7	ASSYKAGAYEQY
TRBV5-1	TRBJ2-1	ASSATTDLSYNEQF
TRBV2	TRBJ2-7	TSGRSYEQY
TRBV7-2	TRBJ2-1	ASSLGAGARNEQF
TRBV7-2	TRBJ2-4	ASSPDVRQGAKNIQY
TRBV6-5	TRBJ1-2	ASSDGTRDGYT
TRBV10-3	.	AIMGPIPSEQY
TRBV2	TRBJ2-3	ASSAPTADTQY